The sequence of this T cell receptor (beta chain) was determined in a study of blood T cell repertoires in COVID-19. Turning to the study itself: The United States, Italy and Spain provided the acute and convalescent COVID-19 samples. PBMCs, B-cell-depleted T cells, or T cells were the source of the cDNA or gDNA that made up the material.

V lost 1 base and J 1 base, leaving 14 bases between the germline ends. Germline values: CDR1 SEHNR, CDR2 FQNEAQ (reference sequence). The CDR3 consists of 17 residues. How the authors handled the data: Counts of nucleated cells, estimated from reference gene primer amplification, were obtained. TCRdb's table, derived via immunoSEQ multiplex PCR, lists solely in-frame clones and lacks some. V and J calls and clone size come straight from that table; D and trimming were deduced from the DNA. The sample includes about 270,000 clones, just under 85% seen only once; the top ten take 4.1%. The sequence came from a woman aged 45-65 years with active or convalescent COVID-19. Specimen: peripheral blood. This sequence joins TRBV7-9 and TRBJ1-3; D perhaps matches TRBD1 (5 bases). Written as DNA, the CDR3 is TGTGCCAGCAGCTTAGTGGGGTCAAGGGGATCTGGAAACACCATATATTTT. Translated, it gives CASSLVGSRGSGNTIYF.